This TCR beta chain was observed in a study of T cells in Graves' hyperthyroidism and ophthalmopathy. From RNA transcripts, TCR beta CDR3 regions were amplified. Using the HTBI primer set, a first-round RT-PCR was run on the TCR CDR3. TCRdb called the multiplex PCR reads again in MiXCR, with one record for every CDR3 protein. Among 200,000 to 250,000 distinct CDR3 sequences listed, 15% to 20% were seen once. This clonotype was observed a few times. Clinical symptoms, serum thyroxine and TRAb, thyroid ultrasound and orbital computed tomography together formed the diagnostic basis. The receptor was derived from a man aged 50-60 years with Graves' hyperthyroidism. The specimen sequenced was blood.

The CDR3 nucleotides are TGTGCCAGCAGTCACTACAATACGCAGTATTTT. It is translated as CASSHYNTQYF. The chain links TRBV27 to TRBJ2-3, with D hard to call. V lost 5 bases to trimming and J lost 7 bases, with 7 bases between them. This CDR3 has 11 residues. Germline V gives CDR1 MNHEY, CDR2 SMNVEV (reference sequence).